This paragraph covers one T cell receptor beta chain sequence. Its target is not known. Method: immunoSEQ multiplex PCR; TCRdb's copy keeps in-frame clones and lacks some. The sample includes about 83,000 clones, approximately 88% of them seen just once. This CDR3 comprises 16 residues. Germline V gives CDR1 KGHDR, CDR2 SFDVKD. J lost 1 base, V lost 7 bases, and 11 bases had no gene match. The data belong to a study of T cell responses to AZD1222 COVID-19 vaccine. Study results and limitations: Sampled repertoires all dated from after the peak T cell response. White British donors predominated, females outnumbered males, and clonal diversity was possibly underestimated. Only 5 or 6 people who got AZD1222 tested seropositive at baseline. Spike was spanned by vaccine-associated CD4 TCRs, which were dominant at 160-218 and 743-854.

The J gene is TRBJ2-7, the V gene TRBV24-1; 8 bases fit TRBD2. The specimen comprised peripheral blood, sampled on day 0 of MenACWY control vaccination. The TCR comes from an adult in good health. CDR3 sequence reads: CATSGTSPFPSYEQYF. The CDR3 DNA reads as TGTGCCACCAGCGGGACTAGTCCATTTCCTTCCTACGAGCAGTACTTC.